Each of the 10 T cell receptor beta chains below was sequenced from the same sample in a study of CD8 T cells in ankylosing spondylitis. TCRdb passed the 5' RACE reads through MiXCR, listing each CDR3 protein once. The sample has about 39,000 distinct CDR3 sequences, around 10% seen once. Source material: blood, either unsorted or a sorted T cell fraction (not recorded which). The receptors stem from a male donor with ankylosing spondylitis or in good health (not recorded which).

In its sample, this clonotype was seen a few times. This chain links TRBV19 with TRBJ2-7; no clear D. V lost 1 base and J 5 bases, leaving 12 bases between the germline ends. The V gene's germline CDR1 is LNHDA and CDR2 SQIVND (reference sequence). The CDR3 runs to 14 residues. This CDR3 is CASSIGLSLDEQYF. DNA for the CDR3: TGTGCCAGTAGTATAGGACTGAGCTTGGACGAGCAGTACTTC.

This clonotype was seen ten or more times. The chain employs TRBV20-1 and TRBJ2-7; weak D call: TRBD2 (6 bases). V lost 1 base to trimming and J lost 5 bases, with 15 bases between them. CDR1 and CDR2 from the germline V gene are DFQATT and SNEGSKA (reference sequence). This CDR3 is built from 14 residues. CDR3 loop: CSARGTGVRNEQYF. The CDR3 region has the DNA TGCAGTGCTAGAGGTACGGGAGTCAGGAACGAGCAGTACTTC.

At least ten counts were recorded for this clonotype. The chain recombines TRBV29-1 with TRBJ2-7; tentative D call: TRBD1 (6 bases). Per the germline V gene, CDR1 is SQVTM and CDR2 is ANQGSEA. V lost 6 bases and J lost 3, with 18 bases in between. The CDR3 is 14 residues long. The DNA for the CDR3 is TGCAGCGTCCAAGGGGGAAAAATCGGCTACGAGCAGTACTTC. Translating it yields CSVQGGKIGYEQYF.

This clonotype was observed many times. The rearrangement uses TRBV4-3 and TRBJ2-1, with D possibly being TRBD2 (5 bases). The V end was cut by 1 base, the J end by 9 bases, with 16 bases between. This CDR3 comprises 15 residues. Germline CDR1 reads LGHNA; CDR2 reads YSLEER. CDR3 nucleotides: TGCGCCAGCAGCCAAGGGAGCCTTCGGGGTGGTGAGCAGTTCTTC. Protein sequence: CASSQGSLRGGEQFF.

This clonotype was detected ten times or more. CDR3 DNA: TGTGCCAGCAGCCCCGGACAGGGCTGGCAGCCCCAGCATTTT. Translated, it gives CASSPGQGWQPQHF. The rearrangement joins TRBV7-9 to TRBJ1-5; 8 positions agree with TRBD1. Germline assignment: CDR1 SEHNR and CDR2 FQNEAQ (reference sequence). The CDR3 totals 14 residues. V shed 5 bases, J shed 7 bases, and the junction held 7 bases outside the gene matches.

This clonotype occurred many times. V and J are TRBV5-1 and TRBJ2-3; no reliable D call. V dropped 5 bases and J dropped 0 bases, with 16 bases sitting between them. The CDR3 covers 16 residues. Per germline, CDR1 SGHRS and CDR2 YFSETQ. The DNA for the CDR3 is TGCGCCAGCAGTCCTGGCGATTTCGGGAGCACAGATACGCAGTATTTT. It specifies CASSPGDFGSTDTQYF.

This clonotype was recorded at least ten times. V usage is TRBV29-1 and J usage is TRBJ1-1; D not resolved. The germline V gene has CDR1 SQVTM and CDR2 ANQGSEA. Trimming took off 2 bases at V and 2 bases at J, with 12 bases between the two ends. This CDR3 spans 14 amino acids. CDR3 nucleotide sequence: TGCAGCGTTGAATCCGGGTTCGGTAACACTGAAGCTTTCTTT. Residues: CSVESGFGNTEAFF.

The sample holds many counts of this clonotype. The chain employs TRBV5-1 and TRBJ2-2, with 7 bases identical to TRBD2. CDR1 is SGHRS, CDR2 YFSETQ, per germline. V lost 0 bases, J lost 6 bases, and 5 bases stayed unmatched. The CDR3 sequence is 15 residues long. The CDR3 nucleotides are TGCGCCAGCAGCTTGGCGGGAGGATCTTCCGGGGAGCTGTTTTTT. Its protein product is CASSLAGGSSGELFF. The full variable domain, in which reference TRBV5-1 and TRBJ2-2 provide the parts outside the CDR3, is KAGVTQTPRYLIKTRGQQVTLSCSPISGHRSVSWYQQTPGQGLQFLFEYFSETQRNKGNFPGRFSGRQFSNSRSEMNVSTLELGDSALYLCASSLAGGSSGELFFGEGSRLTVL.

The CDR3: CASSVTQASDTQYF. The DNA of the CDR3 is TGTGCCAGCAGTGTAACGCAAGCGAGCGATACGCAGTATTTT. V gene TRBV27 combines with J gene TRBJ2-3; D uncertain. Trimming stripped 5 bases from V and 6 bases from J, with 15 bases between. This CDR3 has 14 amino acids. Germline assignment: CDR1 MNHEY and CDR2 SMNVEV (reference sequence).

This clonotype was counted only a few times. A much larger clone is a single base away; this may be a read error. V gene TRBV6-6 combines with J gene TRBJ1-1, with D possibly matching TRBD1 (6 bases). From germline, CDR1 is MNHNY and CDR2 SVGAGI (reference sequence). The CDR3 has 12 amino acids. V lost 7 bases, J lost 7 bases, and 13 bases lay in between. The CDR3 DNA reads TGTGCCAGCATTTCACAGGGACTTGAAGCTTTCTTT. Its protein product is CASISQGLEAFF.